These T cell receptor beta chains were read from a single sample in a study of shared clonotypes between healthy human individuals. Profiling relied on immunoSEQ multiplex PCR, and the TCRdb table lists in-frame clones only, not all of them. This sample yields around 700,000 clones, of which 73% are seen a single time; under 2% belongs to the top ten. Material for sequencing was memory CD4+ T cells sorted from blood. The receptors were gathered from a woman under 40 in good health. CDR3s include the opening cysteine and the closing phenylalanine or tryptophan. D genes are given only for firm matches.

TRBD1 TRBJ2-2 TRBV28 TGTGCCAGCAGTTTAGGGACAGCCGGGGAGCTGTTTTTT CASSLGTAGELFF
TRBD2 TRBJ2-3 TRBV7-3 TGTGCCAGCAGCCCGGGACTAGCGGGAGTAGAAGATACGCAGTATTTT CASSPGLAGVEDTQYF
TRBD1 TRBJ1-1 TRBV2 TGTGCCAGCAGCGCACGCATAGGACAGGCGCTGAACACTGAAGCTTTCTTT CASSARIGQALNTEAFF
NA TRBJ1-4 TRBV4-1 TGCGCCAGCAGCCCGCCCCGGCAGGAAGCTTTAACTAATGAAAAACTGTTTTTT CASSPPRQEALTNEKLFF
NA TRBJ2-3 TRBV5-5 TGTGCCAGCAGCTTCAGGGACTTTAGCACAGATACGCAGTATTTT CASSFRDFSTDTQYF
NA TRBJ2-3 TRBV2 TGTGCCAGCAGGGAGACGACCGACACAGATACGCAGTATTTT CASRETTDTDTQYF
TRBD2 TRBJ2-3 TRBV7-8 TGTGCCAGCAGCCCACAGACTAGCGGGAGCGTTACAGATACGCAGTATTTT CASSPQTSGSVTDTQYF
TRBD2 TRBJ2-5 TRBV11-2 TGTGCCAGCAGCTTATCGGCGGGAGGTTCCCAAGAGACCCAGTACTTC CASSLSAGGSQETQYF
TRBD1 TRBJ1-2 TRBV7-8 TGTGCCAGCAGCCTCGGACAGGGATGGAACTATGGCTACACCTTC CASSLGQGWNYGYTF
TRBD1 TRBJ1-4 TRBV7-9 TGTGCCAGCAGCGGTCCGGGACAGGGCAATGAAAAACTGTTTTTT CASSGPGQGNEKLFF
TRBD1 TRBJ1-2 TRBV5-4 TGTGCCAGCAGCTTGGCAGGACCGGGACAGGGGAGGGGTGGCTACACCTTC CASSLAGPGQGRGGYTF
TRBD1 TRBJ1-2 TRBV7-8 TGTGCCAGCAGCCCGGGACAGGGGGCGAAGGGCTACACCTTC CASSPGQGAKGYTF
TRBD1 TRBJ1-1 TRBV5-8 TGTGCCAGCAGCTTCTGGACAGGGGGCTCTGAAGCTTTCTTT CASSFWTGGSEAFF
NA TRBJ1-1 TRBV4-1 TGCGCCAGCAGCCAAGGGGCTTCCAGTCCAATTACCGGAGCTTTCTTT CASSQGASSPITGAFF